The rows below give T cell receptor beta chains drawn from one sample of a study of blood T cell repertoires in COVID-19. The protocol was immunoSEQ multiplex PCR, while the TCRdb copy is restricted to in-frame clones and leaves out a portion. The sample contains fewer than 100,000 clones, 88% of which appear only once. Sequences were obtained from peripheral blood. The receptor source for this set is a human donor in a cohort sampled during active COVID-19. Both conserved end residues are part of each CDR3. D genes are given only for firm matches. Clone size appears in some rows only: once, few, many, or a class for an expanded clone.

clone_size: -; v_call: TRBV27; j_call: TRBJ1-1; d_call: -; cdr3_aa: CASSLWAGMNTEAFF; cdr3_nt: TGTGCCAGCAGCCTATGGGCGGGGATGAACACTGAAGCTTTCTTT
clone_size: -; v_call: TRBV9; j_call: TRBJ2-3; d_call: -; cdr3_aa: CASSRRSGDGADTQYF; cdr3_nt: TGTGCCAGCAGCCGTAGATCAGGGGATGGGGCAGATACGCAGTATTTT
clone_size: -; v_call: TRBV6-4; j_call: TRBJ2-1; d_call: TRBD1; cdr3_aa: CASSDSTGTGDYNEQFF; cdr3_nt: TGTGCCAGCAGTGACTCGACGGGGACAGGGGATTACAATGAGCAGTTCTTC
clone_size: -; v_call: TRBV5-1; j_call: TRBJ2-1; d_call: -; cdr3_aa: CASSLDPGVRNEQFF; cdr3_nt: TGCGCCAGCAGCTTGGATCCGGGAGTCCGGAATGAGCAGTTCTTC
clone_size: -; v_call: TRBV7-3; j_call: TRBJ2-3; d_call: TRBD2; cdr3_aa: CASSTPGLADSTDTQYF; cdr3_nt: TGTGCCAGCAGCACTCCAGGACTAGCGGATAGCACAGATACGCAGTATTTT
clone_size: -; v_call: TRBV9; j_call: TRBJ2-7; d_call: -; cdr3_aa: CASSVGTEYYEQYF; cdr3_nt: TGTGCCAGCAGCGTAGGTACAGAGTACTACGAGCAGTACTTC
clone_size: -; v_call: TRBV14; j_call: TRBJ1-1; d_call: -; cdr3_aa: CASSRQSWNTEAFF; cdr3_nt: TGTGCCAGCAGCCGGCAATCCTGGAACACTGAAGCTTTCTTT
clone_size: -; v_call: TRBV18; j_call: TRBJ2-5; d_call: TRBD2; cdr3_aa: CASSPPLAGGKETQYF; cdr3_nt: TGTGCCAGCTCACCACCGCTAGCGGGAGGGAAAGAGACCCAGTACTTC
clone_size: -; v_call: TRBV5-1; j_call: TRBJ2-7; d_call: -; cdr3_aa: CASSPSTGIYEQYF; cdr3_nt: TGCGCCAGCAGCCCGTCGACAGGTATCTACGAGCAGTACTTC
clone_size: -; v_call: TRBV5-1; j_call: TRBJ1-6; d_call: -; cdr3_aa: CASSLGAGSNSPLHF; cdr3_nt: TGCGCCAGCAGCCTGGGGGCAGGCAGCAATTCACCCCTCCACTTT
clone_size: -; v_call: TRBV6-5; j_call: TRBJ1-1; d_call: -; cdr3_aa: CASSPTGQAFF; cdr3_nt: TGTGCCAGCAGTCCTACAGGACAAGCTTTCTTT
clone_size: -; v_call: TRBV30; j_call: TRBJ1-5; d_call: TRBD1; cdr3_aa: CAWSVQGNQPQHF; cdr3_nt: TGTGCCTGGAGTGTACAGGGGAATCAGCCCCAGCATTTT
clone_size: -; v_call: TRBV5-4; j_call: TRBJ2-1; d_call: TRBD1; cdr3_aa: CASSKDRYNEQFF; cdr3_nt: TGTGCCAGCAGCAAGGACAGGTACAATGAGCAGTTCTTC
clone_size: -; v_call: TRBV2; j_call: TRBJ1-6; d_call: TRBD1; cdr3_aa: CATRQGVGSPLHF; cdr3_nt: TGTGCCACCCGACAGGGGGTAGGTTCACCCCTCCACTTT
clone_size: -; v_call: TRBV5-1; j_call: TRBJ2-7; d_call: -; cdr3_aa: CASSSTYEIVYEQYF; cdr3_nt: TGCGCCAGCAGCTCAACTTACGAAATAGTCTACGAGCAGTACTTC
clone_size: -; v_call: TRBV5-4; j_call: TRBJ2-7; d_call: TRBD2; cdr3_aa: CASSLPGGEGEQYF; cdr3_nt: TGTGCCAGCAGCTTGCCGGGTGGGGAGGGCGAGCAGTACTTC
clone_size: -; v_call: TRBV5-6; j_call: TRBJ2-1; d_call: -; cdr3_aa: CASSWGPYRAKYNEQFF; cdr3_nt: TGTGCCAGCAGCTGGGGGCCCTACAGGGCCAAGTACAATGAGCAGTTCTTC
clone_size: -; v_call: TRBV2; j_call: TRBJ1-1; d_call: TRBD1; cdr3_aa: CASSADRGRTTEAFF; cdr3_nt: TGTGCCAGCAGTGCGGACAGGGGCCGGACTACTGAAGCTTTCTTT
clone_size: -; v_call: TRBV2; j_call: TRBJ2-1; d_call: -; cdr3_aa: CASRFRLRNNEQFF; cdr3_nt: TGTGCCAGCAGATTCCGACTTAGGAACAATGAGCAGTTCTTC
clone_size: -; v_call: TRBV27; j_call: TRBJ1-2; d_call: TRBD1; cdr3_aa: CASSLQVDRDSTYGYTF; cdr3_nt: TGTGCCAGCAGTTTACAGGTGGACAGGGATAGCACCTATGGCTACACCTTC
clone_size: -; v_call: TRBV11-3; j_call: TRBJ2-3; d_call: TRBD2; cdr3_aa: CASSVGLETDTQYF; cdr3_nt: TGTGCCAGCAGCGTGGGACTAGAGACAGATACGCAGTATTTT
clone_size: -; v_call: TRBV24-1; j_call: TRBJ1-1; d_call: TRBD1; cdr3_aa: CATSDPPGQGGSTEAFF; cdr3_nt: TGTGCCACCAGTGATCCACCGGGACAGGGGGGGAGCACTGAAGCTTTCTTT
clone_size: -; v_call: TRBV5-5; j_call: TRBJ1-5; d_call: -; cdr3_aa: CASSSGQPRQPQHF; cdr3_nt: TGTGCCAGCAGCTCAGGACAGCCCCGCCAGCCCCAGCATTTT
clone_size: -; v_call: TRBV6-5; j_call: TRBJ1-6; d_call: TRBD1; cdr3_aa: CASSSGGGTGDSPLHF; cdr3_nt: TGTGCCAGCAGTTCCGGGGGGGGGACAGGGGATTCACCCCTCCACTTT
clone_size: -; v_call: TRBV18; j_call: TRBJ1-4; d_call: -; cdr3_aa: CASSPWDGGLEKLFF; cdr3_nt: TGTGCCAGCTCACCTTGGGACGGCGGACTAGAAAAACTGTTTTTT
clone_size: -; v_call: TRBV4-3; j_call: TRBJ2-6; d_call: -; cdr3_aa: CASSDIISSGANVLTF; cdr3_nt: TGCGCCAGCAGCGATATTATTAGCTCTGGGGCCAACGTCCTGACTTTC
clone_size: -; v_call: TRBV7-2; j_call: TRBJ2-7; d_call: TRBD1; cdr3_aa: CASSSRDSDPRHYEQYF; cdr3_nt: TGTGCCAGCAGTTCCCGGGACAGCGACCCTAGACACTACGAGCAGTACTTC
clone_size: -; v_call: TRBV2; j_call: TRBJ2-5; d_call: -; cdr3_aa: CASSEFRTGETQYF; cdr3_nt: TGTGCCAGCAGTGAATTTAGGACGGGGGAGACCCAGTACTTC
clone_size: -; v_call: TRBV19; j_call: TRBJ1-4; d_call: -; cdr3_aa: CASSNKGVGEKLFF; cdr3_nt: TGTGCCAGTAGTAATAAAGGGGTAGGGGAAAAACTGTTTTTT
clone_size: few; v_call: TRBV5-1; j_call: TRBJ2-1; d_call: -; cdr3_aa: CASSLVRGAENNEQFF; cdr3_nt: TGCGCCAGCAGCTTGGTTAGGGGCGCTGAAAACAATGAGCAGTTCTTC
clone_size: -; v_call: TRBV7-8; j_call: TRBJ2-3; d_call: -; cdr3_aa: CASSPERFTTDTQYF; cdr3_nt: TGTGCCAGCAGCCCTGAGCGCTTCACCACAGATACGCAGTATTTT
clone_size: -; v_call: TRBV6-5; j_call: TRBJ2-7; d_call: TRBD1; cdr3_aa: CATLKPGQGYEQYF; cdr3_nt: TGTGCCACCCTAAAACCGGGACAGGGCTACGAGCAGTACTTC
clone_size: -; v_call: TRBV7-2; j_call: TRBJ2-4; d_call: TRBD1; cdr3_aa: CASSLGQGQRNIQYF; cdr3_nt: TGTGCCAGCAGCTTAGGTCAGGGACAGAGAAACATTCAGTACTTC
clone_size: -; v_call: TRBV5-1; j_call: TRBJ2-1; d_call: -; cdr3_aa: CASSLQASSYNEQFF; cdr3_nt: TGCGCCAGCAGCTTACAAGCGAGCTCCTACAATGAGCAGTTCTTC
clone_size: -; v_call: TRBV6-2/TRBV6-3; j_call: TRBJ1-5; d_call: TRBD1; cdr3_aa: CASSDGQGFQPQHF; cdr3_nt: TGTGCCAGCAGTGACGGACAGGGTTTTCAGCCCCAGCATTTT
clone_size: -; v_call: TRBV10-1; j_call: TRBJ2-7; d_call: -; cdr3_aa: CAIGLITGGPEQYF; cdr3_nt: TGCGCCATCGGTCTAATCACGGGCGGGCCCGAGCAGTACTTC
clone_size: -; v_call: TRBV11-3; j_call: TRBJ2-2; d_call: -; cdr3_aa: CASSPTTRGLAGELFF; cdr3_nt: TGTGCCAGCAGCCCTACGACAAGGGGATTAGCCGGGGAGCTGTTTTTT
clone_size: once; v_call: TRBV19; j_call: TRBJ2-1; d_call: TRBD2; cdr3_aa: CASSVTSGPYNEQFF; cdr3_nt: TGTGCCAGTAGCGTGACTAGCGGCCCTTACAATGAGCAGTTCTTC
clone_size: -; v_call: TRBV6-2/TRBV6-3; j_call: TRBJ2-2; d_call: TRBD1; cdr3_aa: CASSPFRQGVSAGELFF; cdr3_nt: TGTGCCAGCAGTCCCTTCAGACAGGGAGTTTCCGCCGGGGAGCTGTTTTTT
clone_size: -; v_call: TRBV7-6; j_call: TRBJ1-6; d_call: TRBD1; cdr3_aa: CASSLDWDSNSPLHF; cdr3_nt: TGTGCCAGCAGCTTAGATTGGGACAGCAATTCACCCCTCCACTTT
clone_size: -; v_call: TRBV5-1; j_call: TRBJ2-3; d_call: -; cdr3_aa: CASSRLGTTDTQYF; cdr3_nt: TGCGCCAGCAGCCGGCTAGGGACTACAGATACGCAGTATTTT
clone_size: few; v_call: TRBV5-6; j_call: TRBJ1-1; d_call: -; cdr3_aa: CASSLGSSTEAFF; cdr3_nt: TGTGCCAGCAGCTTGGGATCGAGCACTGAAGCTTTCTTT
clone_size: -; v_call: TRBV5-1; j_call: TRBJ2-2; d_call: -; cdr3_aa: CASSLGDLAGRTGELFF; cdr3_nt: TGCGCCAGCAGCTTAGGGGACCTCGCGGGAAGGACCGGGGAGCTGTTTTTT
clone_size: -; v_call: TRBV19; j_call: TRBJ2-3; d_call: TRBD2; cdr3_aa: CASSKVAGGTDTQYF; cdr3_nt: TGTGCCAGTAGTAAGGTAGCGGGGGGTACGGATACGCAGTATTTT
clone_size: few; v_call: TRBV11-2; j_call: TRBJ2-1; d_call: -; cdr3_aa: CASSLGGAGAKPYNEQFF; cdr3_nt: TGTGCCAGCAGCTTAGGGGGGGCGGGGGCCAAACCATACAATGAGCAGTTCTTC
clone_size: -; v_call: TRBV11-2; j_call: TRBJ2-5; d_call: -; cdr3_aa: CASSLNGRGGETQYF; cdr3_nt: TGTGCCAGCAGCTTGAATGGGCGAGGGGGAGAGACCCAGTACTTC
clone_size: few; v_call: TRBV28; j_call: TRBJ2-2; d_call: -; cdr3_aa: CASTREILVGELFF; cdr3_nt: TGTGCCAGCACCCGAGAGATACTGGTCGGGGAGCTGTTTTTT
clone_size: once; v_call: TRBV9; j_call: TRBJ1-1; d_call: -; cdr3_aa: CASNRGGDTEAFF; cdr3_nt: TGTGCCAGCAACCGAGGGGGGGACACTGAAGCTTTCTTT
clone_size: -; v_call: TRBV18; j_call: TRBJ1-3; d_call: -; cdr3_aa: CASSLGTAAGAGNTIYF; cdr3_nt: TGTGCCAGCTCACTCGGGACTGCCGCTGGGGCTGGAAACACCATATATTTT
clone_size: -; v_call: TRBV19; j_call: TRBJ2-7; d_call: TRBD1; cdr3_aa: CASSIGQGDYEQYF; cdr3_nt: TGTGCCAGTAGTATTGGGCAGGGGGACTACGAGCAGTACTTC
clone_size: -; v_call: TRBV4-2; j_call: TRBJ1-1; d_call: -; cdr3_aa: CASSQDRGSQAFF; cdr3_nt: TGTGCCAGCAGCCAAGATCGGGGGTCTCAAGCTTTCTTT
clone_size: -; v_call: TRBV5-1; j_call: TRBJ2-3; d_call: -; cdr3_aa: CASSLTGLFTDTQYF; cdr3_nt: TGCGCCAGCAGCTTGACAGGACTATTCACAGATACGCAGTATTTT
clone_size: -; v_call: TRBV21-1; j_call: TRBJ1-5; d_call: -; cdr3_aa: CASIQTPGQAPSNQPQHF; cdr3_nt: TGTGCCAGCATACAAACTCCGGGACAGGCTCCGAGCAATCAGCCCCAGCATTTT
clone_size: once; v_call: TRBV3-1/TRBV3-2; j_call: TRBJ1-2; d_call: -; cdr3_aa: CASSQAVGAGYGYTF; cdr3_nt: TGTGCCAGCAGCCAAGCGGTTGGGGCAGGCTATGGCTACACCTTC
clone_size: -; v_call: TRBV3-1/TRBV3-2; j_call: TRBJ2-5; d_call: -; cdr3_aa: CASRLRGGQETQYF; cdr3_nt: TGTGCCAGCAGACTTAGGGGGGGGCAAGAGACCCAGTACTTC
clone_size: -; v_call: TRBV19; j_call: TRBJ2-5; d_call: TRBD2; cdr3_aa: CASSVGLADETQYF; cdr3_nt: TGTGCCAGTAGTGTGGGACTAGCCGACGAGACCCAGTACTTC
clone_size: -; v_call: TRBV7-3; j_call: TRBJ2-1; d_call: -; cdr3_aa: CASSVGSNGYYNEQFF; cdr3_nt: TGTGCCAGCAGCGTCGGGAGTAACGGCTACTACAATGAGCAGTTCTTC